The 18 T cell receptor beta chains in this list originate from one sample, sequenced in a study of Ad26.COV2.S vaccination and SARS-CoV-2 variants. Produced via immunoSEQ multiplex PCR; TCRdb's table is partial and in-frame only. This table holds about 350,000 clones, about 91% found once. The sequencing here drew on peripheral blood, taken after recovery from COVID-19. These receptors were taken from a human donor who had recovered from COVID-19.

The rearrangement joins TRBV29-1 to TRBJ1-4; TRBD1 might be the D (6 bases). Deletions cut 6 bases from V and 5 bases from J, with 19 bases between. This CDR3 spans 15 amino acids. Germline V gene lookup returns CDR1 SQVTM and CDR2 ANQGSEA. Written as DNA, the CDR3 is TGCAGCGTCGGGGGGGGCCCCGAATCGAATGAAAAACTGTTTTTT. Translation gives CSVGGGPESNEKLFF.

This clone was observed a single time. This chain links TRBV6-2 or TRBV6-3 with TRBJ1-1; tentatively, D is TRBD1 (6 bases). Germline lookup yields CDR1 MNHEY and CDR2 SVGEGT. Between the trimmed V and J ends, which lost 5 bases and 4 bases, there was a span of 17 bases. This CDR3 has 15 residues. CDR3 bases: TGTGCCAGCAGTGGCTATAGGGGGGCAAGCACTGAAGCTTTCTTT. Translated: CASSGYRGASTEAFF.

The genes are TRBV4-1 and TRBJ2-7; the D is unclear. Trimming removed 4 bases from V and 3 bases from J, with 10 bases in between. The V gene's germline CDR1 is MGHRA and CDR2 YSYEKL. The CDR3 length is 13 residues. The CDR3 coding sequence is TGCGCCAGCAGCCTAAGGGCAGTCTACGAGCAGTACTTC. Encoded protein: CASSLRAVYEQYF.

This chain connects TRBV25-1 to TRBJ1-1; D remains unclear. Trimming took 4 bases from V and 6 from J, leaving 12 bases between them. The CDR3 is 13 residues long. CDR1 is MGHDK and CDR2 is SYGVNS in the germline V gene. The CDR3: CASSGPWAAEAFF. CDR3 DNA: TGTGCCAGCAGTGGCCCGTGGGCCGCTGAAGCTTTCTTT.

The chain employs TRBV7-3 and TRBJ1-5; D perhaps matches TRBD1 (5 bases). The germline V gene encodes CDR1 SGHTA and CDR2 FQGTGA. Deletions cut 5 bases from V and 3 bases from J, with 14 bases between. This CDR3 region has 15 residues. CDR3 region: CASSLRDGYNQPQHF. The CDR3 nucleotides are TGTGCCAGCAGCCTCCGGGACGGCTACAATCAGCCCCAGCATTTT.

V usage is TRBV2 and J usage is TRBJ1-2; possible D gene TRBD1, 6 bases. V was shortened by 3 bases and J by 4 bases, with 12 bases between the two germline ends. The CDR3 totals 14 residues. Germline CDR1 is SNHLY and CDR2 is FYNNEI. The CDR3 coding sequence is TGTGCCAGCAGTGATCGACAGGCTATCTATGGCTACACCTTC. This encodes CASSDRQAIYGYTF.

This sequence joins TRBV19 and TRBJ1-2; 7 bases line up with TRBD1. V dropped 5 bases and J dropped 5; count of bases not matched to a gene: 8. Germline-derived CDR1 and CDR2 are LNHDA and SQIVND (reference sequence). This CDR3 spans 14 amino acids. CDR3 protein: CASSPQGVGYGYTF. The CDR3, as DNA: TGTGCCAGTAGTCCCCAGGGGGTTGGATATGGCTACACCTTC.

This chain connects TRBV9 to TRBJ1-1; no clear D gene. With 3 bases removed from V and 2 bases from J, the gap between germline ends came to 17 bases. This CDR3 is 16 amino acids long. The germline CDR1 and CDR2 sequences are SGDLS and YYNGEE. The CDR3 is CASSAGQVKGNTEAFF. The CDR3 DNA reads as TGTGCCAGCAGCGCCGGCCAGGTGAAAGGCAACACTGAAGCTTTCTTT.

The chain recombines TRBV5-4 with TRBJ1-1, with D possibly being TRBD1 (5 bases). Trimming left V 4 bases short and J 0 bases short, with 13 bases between. Per the germline V gene, CDR1 is SGHNT and CDR2 is YYREEE (reference sequence). The CDR3 consists of 15 residues. The CDR3 nucleotides are TGTGCCAGCAGCATTCGACAGAAGATGAACACTGAAGCTTTCTTT. Protein product: CASSIRQKMNTEAFF.

The J gene is TRBJ1-3, the V gene TRBV2; D gene ambiguous. V lost 6 bases to trimming and J lost 0 bases, with 21 bases between them. The germline V gene encodes CDR1 SNHLY and CDR2 FYNNEI. The CDR3 has 18 residues. CDR3 sequence (DNA): TGTGCCAGCAGAGCTGCCGGGTCATTACTTACCTCTGGAAACACCATATATTTT. Encoded protein: CASRAAGSLLTSGNTIYF.

V gene TRBV5-5 combines with J gene TRBJ2-7, with 7 bases matching TRBD1. This CDR3 spans 14 amino acids. J lost 2 bases, V lost 3 bases, and 5 bases had no gene match. Looked up from germline, CDR1 is SGHKS and CDR2 is YYEKEE (reference sequence). CDR3 in amino acids: CASSWGQGAYEQYF. In DNA form, the CDR3 reads TGTGCCAGCAGCTGGGGTCAGGGGGCCTACGAGCAGTACTTC. The full variable domain, its missing parts supplied by reference TRBV5-5 and TRBJ2-7, is DAGVTQSPTHLIKTRGQQVTLRCSPISGHKSVSWYQQVLGQGPQFIFQYYEKEERGRGNFPDRFSARQFPNYSSELNVNALLLGDSALYLCASSWGQGAYEQYFGPGTRLTVT.

V is TRBV6-5 and J is TRBJ1-1, with unresolved D. The germline V and J ends were trimmed by 0 bases and 2 bases, with 10 bases remaining between them. The CDR3 has 15 amino acids. The V gene's germline CDR1 is MNHEY and CDR2 SVGAGI. CDR3 sequence reads: CASSYSGRLNTEAFF. CDR3 DNA: TGTGCCAGCAGTTACTCTGGCAGGTTAAACACTGAAGCTTTCTTT.

The rearrangement links TRBV27 to TRBJ1-5; tentatively, D is TRBD1 (5 bases). This CDR3 is 14 amino acids long. The V gene lost 5 bases and the J gene lost 0 bases, with 8 bases spanning the gap. CDR1 MNHEY and CDR2 SMNVEV come from the germline V gene (reference sequence). The CDR3 loop reads CASSMGLSNQPQHF. The CDR3 bases are TGTGCCAGCAGTATGGGACTTAGCAATCAGCCCCAGCATTTT.

V is TRBV7-2 and J is TRBJ1-2, with unresolved D. This CDR3 contains 15 residues. Germline V lookup: CDR1 SGHTA, CDR2 FQGNSA. Trimming removed 1 base from V and 7 bases from J, with 16 bases in between. As DNA, the CDR3 is TGTGCCAGCAGCTTAGGTGGTCACCCCCAGGCTGGCTACACCTTC. Translation: CASSLGGHPQAGYTF.

The chain recombines TRBV6-2 or TRBV6-3 with TRBJ2-5, with a tentative D call TRBD2 (5 bases). There are 14 residues in the CDR3. V dropped 4 bases and J dropped 5 bases, with 14 bases sitting between them. Per the germline V gene, CDR1 is MNHEY and CDR2 is SVGEGT. CDR3 DNA sequence: TGTGCCAGCAGTTGGCCCCGAGGGCGGGAGACCCAGTACTTC. Translated, it gives CASSWPRGRETQYF.

The chain links TRBV7-9 to TRBJ1-1, with D possibly TRBD1 on 5 matching bases. Germline V CDR1 and CDR2: SEHNR, FQNEAQ (reference sequence). CDR3 length: 14 residues. The V end lost 1 base, the J end lost 6 bases, and 12 bases lay between the germline ends. CDR3: CASSLEGWGSEAFF. CDR3 coding DNA: TGTGCCAGCAGCTTAGAAGGATGGGGGTCTGAAGCTTTCTTT.

Regarding this clone: This sample includes further DNA sequences coding for the same CDR3. The chain joins TRBV4-1 to TRBJ1-5, with unresolved D. There are 14 residues in the CDR3. CDR1 is MGHRA, CDR2 YSYEKL, per germline. V was shortened by 0 bases and J by 2 bases, with 5 bases between the two germline ends. The CDR3: CASSQEPGNQPQHF. The CDR3 DNA reads TGCGCCAGCAGCCAAGAACCGGGCAATCAGCCCCAGCATTTT.

V usage is TRBV24-1 and J usage is TRBJ2-3; perhaps TRBD1 as D (6 bases). The CDR3 extends over 18 amino acids. Germline V CDR1 and CDR2: KGHDR, SFDVKD. With 2 bases removed from V and 4 bases from J, the gap between germline ends came to 21 bases. DNA for the CDR3: TGTGCCACCAGTGATTCTGCTGGGGGCCCTGGAAGGGCAGATACGCAGTATTTT. Its translation: CATSDSAGGPGRADTQYF.